Included here is one TCR beta chain sequence, with context. Its antigen remains unidentified. TCRdb reanalysed the 5' RACE reads using MiXCR and keeps one entry per CDR3 protein. This table has about 230,000 distinct CDR3 sequences, approximately 6.3% appearing once. The data are from a study of T cells after yellow fever vaccination. Study results and limitations: Subsequent to the booster, the majority of primary-vaccination clones reappeared (roughly 96% CD4, 70% to 90% CD8).

The germline V and J ends were trimmed by 0 bases and 2 bases, with 10 bases remaining between them. The V gene's germline CDR1 is DFQATT and CDR2 SNEGSKA (reference sequence). CDR3 length equals 14 residues. The receptor comes from a man aged 25 to 40 who received the YFV17D yellow fever vaccine. The chain links TRBV20-1 to TRBJ2-5, with D tentatively TRBD1 (6 bases). This sample comprised CD4+ T cells sorted from PBMCs, obtained on the day of the yellow fever booster vaccination. The CDR3 DNA reads as TGCAGTGCTAGAGATCTTGACAGGCAAGAGACCCAGTACTTC. Amino acid sequence: CSARDLDRQETQYF.